The 15 T cell receptor beta chains reported below all come from one sample, sequenced in a study of T-cell memory formation after mild COVID-19. Using its own MiXCR run on the 5' RACE reads, TCRdb lists one record per CDR3 protein. Of 110,000 to 150,000 distinct CDR3 sequences listed, 11% to 15% are singletons. The sequencing input was PBMCs or a T cell subset sorted from them (not recorded which). These receptor sequences come from an adult woman who had mild COVID-19 (a few samples of this study predate the infection). Cell type and time point are not known.

V is TRBV24-1 and J is TRBJ2-2; D is perhaps TRBD1 or TRBD2 (5 bases each). The CDR3 has 17 residues. V was cut by 0 bases and J by 7 bases, with 17 bases left in between. Germline CDR1 KGHDR, CDR2 SFDVKD. CDR3 sequence (DNA): TGTGCCACCAGTGATTTGCATCCAGGGACGATCGTCGGGGAGCTGTTTTTT. Protein product: CATSDLHPGTIVGELFF.

In this sample, this clonotype turned up a few times. CDR3 bases: TGTGCCAGCAGCGTACAAAGTTTCGCTGAGCAGTTCTTC. Translating it yields CASSVQSFAEQFF. V usage is TRBV9 and J usage is TRBJ2-1; D is ambiguous. Trimming removed 1 base at V and 9 bases at J, with 11 bases between. From germline, CDR1 is SGDLS and CDR2 YYNGEE. CDR3 size: 13 residues.

The chain has TRBV6-2 or TRBV6-3 and TRBJ2-7; D assignment may be TRBD1 or TRBD2 (6 bases each). From germline, CDR1 is MNHEY and CDR2 SVGEGT. The CDR3 consists of 14 residues. V was clipped by 7 bases and J by 3 bases, with 16 bases between them. CDR3 amino acids: CASTLGGTLYEQYF. CDR3 nucleotides: TGTGCCAGCACCCTAGGGGGGACACTCTACGAGCAGTACTTC.

This chain connects TRBV9 to TRBJ2-3; D unclear. In germline, CDR1 is SGDLS, CDR2 YYNGEE. This CDR3 is built from 17 residues. The ends were cut back, 1 base at V and 0 bases at J, with 15 bases in the middle. DNA of the CDR3: TGTGCCAGCAGCGTACCCCAGGAGCTACCTAGCACAGATACGCAGTATTTT. The encoded protein is CASSVPQELPSTDTQYF.

The rearrangement links TRBV29-1 to TRBJ1-1, with 7 bases aligning to TRBD1. CDR3 length: 13 residues. The germline CDR1 and CDR2 sequences are SQVTM and ANQGSEA. The V gene end was trimmed by 0 bases and the J gene end by 10 bases; junction bases not matched to a gene: 8. The DNA of the CDR3 is TGCAGCGTTGAAGAAGGGGGCGGCGGGGCAGCTTTCTTT. It yields the protein CSVEEGGGGAAFF.

This clonotype was recorded a few times. The chain employs TRBV12-3 or TRBV12-4 and TRBJ2-2; 9 nucleotides agree with TRBD2. V lost 5 bases and J lost 3; bases outside the gene matches: 13. The CDR3 totals 18 residues. The CDR3 nucleotides are TGTGCCAGCAGTGGGGTTGCGGGAGGGCCGTGGGACACCGGGGAGCTGTTTTTT. It translates to CASSGVAGGPWDTGELFF.

This clonotype was counted between two and nine times. This chain connects TRBV5-1 to TRBJ2-5, with D perhaps matching TRBD1 (5 bases). Trimming took 7 bases from V and 1 from J, leaving 14 bases between them. The length of the CDR3 is 14 residues. Germline lookup yields CDR1 SGHRS and CDR2 YFSETQ. The chain's CDR3 is CASSPDSLQETQYF. The CDR3 DNA follows: TGCGCCAGCTCCCCCGACAGCCTCCAAGAGACCCAGTACTTC.

This clonotype showed up just a few times. The chain is built from TRBV6-4 and TRBJ2-7, with D hard to call. Trimming stripped 4 bases from V and 2 bases from J, with 12 bases between. Per germline, CDR1 MRHNA and CDR2 SNTAGT. The CDR3 has 14 residues. The CDR3 loop is CASSVTGDAYEQYF. DNA of the CDR3: TGTGCCAGCAGTGTGACGGGCGATGCCTACGAGCAGTACTTC.

The CDR3 protein is CAWNTPTGWAEAFF. CDR3 coding DNA: TGTGCCTGGAACACACCGACAGGGTGGGCTGAAGCTTTCTTT. The chain employs TRBV30 and TRBJ1-1; the match to TRBD1 covers 7 bases. The trim removed 4 bases at V and 6 bases at J, leaving 11 bases unmatched. The CDR3 is 14 residues long. The germline V gene encodes CDR1 GTSNPN and CDR2 SVGIG (reference sequence).

The chain couples TRBV11-3 to TRBJ2-1; 13 nucleotides agree with TRBD2. Trimming at V came to 4 bases and at J to 6 bases, leaving 6 bases not matched to a gene. The CDR3 contains 16 residues. CDR1 and CDR2 (germline): SGHNT, YENEEA. CDR3 loop: CASSSQLAGGSNEQFF. The CDR3 nucleotides read TGTGCCAGCAGCTCCCAACTAGCGGGAGGGTCCAATGAGCAGTTCTTC.

The J gene is TRBJ1-2, the V gene TRBV7-9; maybe TRBD1 (6 bases). Germline values: CDR1 SEHNR, CDR2 FQNEAQ (reference sequence). Trimming took off 5 bases at V and 7 bases at J, with 20 bases between the two ends. CDR3 length: 15 residues. The CDR3 sequence: CASSVSYGGAFGYTF. In DNA form, the CDR3 reads TGTGCCAGCAGCGTGAGTTATGGGGGCGCGTTTGGCTACACCTTC.

V and J are TRBV13 and TRBJ2-6; possibly TRBD1 for D (6 bases). Trimming took off 1 base at V and 0 bases at J, with 16 bases between the two ends. This CDR3 contains 19 residues. Germline loops: CDR1 PRHDT, CDR2 FYEKMQ (reference sequence). The CDR3 spells CASSLVLSGVSSGANVLTF. The CDR3 region has the DNA TGTGCCAGCAGCTTAGTTCTTTCAGGGGTGAGCTCTGGGGCCAACGTCCTGACTTTC.

This clonotype was counted a few times. The rearrangement uses TRBV4-3 and TRBJ2-7; unclear D gene. Germline-derived CDR1 and CDR2 are LGHNA and YSLEER. With 0 bases removed from V and 3 bases from J, the gap between germline ends came to 15 bases. The CDR3 spans 16 residues. The CDR3 is CASSQDRTGQVYEQYF. The CDR3 coding sequence is TGCGCCAGCAGCCAAGATCGGACGGGCCAGGTCTACGAGCAGTACTTC.

This clonotype was seen a handful of times. The V gene is TRBV7-9, the J gene TRBJ1-1; D is undetermined. The CDR3 is made up of 13 amino acids. Trimming took off 1 base at V and 7 bases at J, with 10 bases between the two ends. The germline CDR1 and CDR2 sequences are SEHNR and FQNEAQ (reference sequence). CDR3 nucleotides: TGTGCCAGCAGCTTAGATGTGTCAGGTGAAGCTTTCTTT. Its protein product is CASSLDVSGEAFF.

The V call is TRBV7-9, the J call TRBJ2-7, with D maybe TRBD1 (6 bases). Germline values: CDR1 SEHNR, CDR2 FQNEAQ (reference sequence). This CDR3 spans 15 amino acids. Trimming removed 5 bases at V and 3 bases at J, with 17 bases between. The CDR3 loop reads CASSGLGTGYYEQYF. The CDR3 DNA reads as TGTGCCAGCAGCGGTCTGGGTACAGGGTACTACGAGCAGTACTTC. Full variable domain (rest looked up from reference TRBV7-9 and TRBJ2-7): DTGVSQNPRHKITKRGQNVTFRCDPISEHNRLYWYRQTLGQGPEFLTYFQNEAQLEKSRLLSDRFSAERPKGSFSTLEIQRTEQGDSAMYLCASSGLGTGYYEQYFGPGTRLTVT.